This TCR beta chain originates from a study of T cell clusters in autoimmune cytopenias. Multiplex touch-down PCR amplified TRB using TRB-A and TRB-B pools in one tube. TCRdb reprocessed the multiplex PCR reads and reports one entry per CDR3 protein, with no DNA. The sample totals some 2,000 distinct CDR3 sequences; its top ten clones hold about 47%. TRB amplification used 250 ng of peripheral blood genomic DNA. Sequencing input: peripheral blood. The sequence came from a human donor with an autoimmune cytopenia or autoimmune hepatitis (not recorded which).

CDR3 region: CASSQGFGSYEQYF. The chain is built from TRBV6-1 and TRBJ2-7; TCRdb reports TRBD1, a call that lacks DNA to check it against. In germline, CDR1 is MNHNS, CDR2 SASEGT. The CDR3 runs 14 residues.